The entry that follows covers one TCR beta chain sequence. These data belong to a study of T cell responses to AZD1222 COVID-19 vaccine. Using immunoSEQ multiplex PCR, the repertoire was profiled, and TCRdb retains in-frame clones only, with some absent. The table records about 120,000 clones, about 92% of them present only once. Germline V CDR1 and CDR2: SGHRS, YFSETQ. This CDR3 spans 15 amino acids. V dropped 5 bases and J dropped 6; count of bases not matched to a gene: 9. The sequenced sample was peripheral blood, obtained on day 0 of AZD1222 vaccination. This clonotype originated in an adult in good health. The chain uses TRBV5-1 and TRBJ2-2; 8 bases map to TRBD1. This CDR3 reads CASSHRTGYAGELFF. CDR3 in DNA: TGCGCCAGCAGTCATCGGACAGGGTATGCCGGGGAGCTGTTTTTT.